These 26 T cell receptor beta chains were all obtained from the same sample, sequenced in a study of blood T cell repertoires in COVID-19. TCRdb's table, derived via immunoSEQ multiplex PCR, lists solely in-frame clones and lacks some. Here the sample spans about 110,000 clones, around nine tenths being singletons. The sequencing sample was made of peripheral blood. Receptor source: a human donor in a cohort sampled during active COVID-19.

The chain links TRBV15 to TRBJ2-1; 15 bases align to TRBD2. CDR3 size: 16 residues. Germline V CDR1 and CDR2: LNHNV, YYDKDF (reference sequence). The trim removed 6 bases at V and 4 bases at J, leaving 4 bases unmatched. The chain's CDR3 is CATSGTSGRYYNEQFF. The CDR3 DNA sequence: TGTGCCACCAGTGGGACTAGCGGGAGGTATTACAATGAGCAGTTCTTC.

The J gene is TRBJ2-7, the V gene TRBV5-8, with D possibly TRBD2 on 6 matching bases. Trimming cost V 5 bases and J 3 bases, with 15 bases left between them. The germline V gene has CDR1 SGHTS and CDR2 YDEGEE. This CDR3 region has 14 residues. Here the CDR3 DNA reads TGTGCCAGCAGGTTTAGATCCGGGGGCTACGAGCAGTACTTC. Translated: CASRFRSGGYEQYF.

The chain combines TRBV2 with TRBJ2-3; 7 nucleotides match TRBD2. The trim removed 6 bases at V and 4 bases at J, leaving 7 bases unmatched. The CDR3 runs 14 residues. The germline V gene encodes CDR1 SNHLY and CDR2 FYNNEI. The CDR3 nucleotides read TGTGCCAGCAGGGGGAGGGGTGGGCCAGATACGCAGTATTTT. Protein sequence: CASRGRGGPDTQYF.

In nucleotides, the CDR3 is TGTGCCAGCAGCGGGCCTAGCCCCTACCAGGGCTACACCTTC. Translation gives CASSGPSPYQGYTF. The J gene is TRBJ1-2, the V gene TRBV9, with D uncertain. Germline assignment: CDR1 SGDLS and CDR2 YYNGEE. The CDR3 is made up of 14 amino acids. Trimming took off 3 bases at V and 8 bases at J, with 17 bases between the two ends.

The chain is built from TRBV6-5 and TRBJ1-6; D might be TRBD1 (5 bases). V lost 7 bases and J lost 7, with 14 bases in between. This CDR3 is built from 14 residues. Per germline, CDR1 MNHEY and CDR2 SVGAGI. The CDR3 reads CASMQGQKNSPLHF. CDR3 sequence (DNA): TGTGCCAGCATGCAGGGCCAGAAGAATTCACCCCTCCACTTT.

The chain joins TRBV28 to TRBJ2-1; 8 nucleotides match TRBD1. The CDR3 is 15 residues long. CDR1 MDHEN and CDR2 SYDVKM come from the germline V gene. The trim removed 4 bases at V and 2 bases at J, leaving 4 bases unmatched. CDR3 nucleotides: TGTGCCAGCAGTTCAGGACAGGGAACCTACAATGAGCAGTTCTTC. It specifies CASSSGQGTYNEQFF.

The chain combines TRBV7-9 with TRBJ2-3, with TRBD2 as a possible D gene (7 bases). The CDR3 is 17 residues long. Germline CDR1 is SEHNR and CDR2 is FQNEAQ (reference sequence). V was shortened by 2 bases and J by 0 bases, with 15 bases between the two germline ends. CDR3 in amino acids: CASSLSLGGQSTDTQYF. CDR3 nucleotide sequence: TGTGCCAGCAGCTTAAGTTTGGGGGGGCAAAGCACAGATACGCAGTATTTT.

The chain has TRBV9 and TRBJ1-1; no clear D. V lost 6 bases, J lost 1 base, and 13 bases lay in between. The CDR3 covers 14 residues. Germline CDR1 and CDR2: SGDLS and YYNGEE. The CDR3 nucleotides read TGTGCCAGCAACCACCTATCCGAGAACACTGAAGCTTTCTTT. Encoded protein: CASNHLSENTEAFF.

The table lists this clone with a count of one. The chain recombines TRBV11-2 with TRBJ2-5; 7 bases match TRBD2. V lost 0 bases and J lost 7; bases outside the gene matches: 20. This CDR3 is 19 amino acids long. The germline gives CDR1 SGHAT, CDR2 FQNNGV. The CDR3 coding sequence is TGTGCCAGCAGCTTAGATCCGAGGGGTATGAATTGGGAGCGGGGGACCCAGTACTTC. It yields the protein CASSLDPRGMNWERGTQYF.

The chain is built from TRBV13 and TRBJ2-5; D gene unclear. Germline-derived CDR1 and CDR2 are PRHDT and FYEKMQ (reference sequence). Trimming shortened V by 5 bases and J by 4 bases, and 11 bases separated the two germline ends. This CDR3 region has 13 residues. CDR3 loop: CASSLTLGETQYF. Written as DNA, the CDR3 is TGTGCCAGCAGCCTGACACTGGGAGAGACCCAGTACTTC.

The chain uses TRBV18 and TRBJ2-3; TRBD2 matches 7 bases. This CDR3 spans 15 amino acids. The germline V gene has CDR1 KGHSH and CDR2 LQKENI. Trimming cost V 2 bases and J 0 bases; bases outside gene matches: 2. The CDR3 region has the DNA TGTGCCAGCTCACCATCTAGCGGTAGCACAGATACGCAGTATTTT. This sequence encodes CASSPSSGSTDTQYF.

This clone has a handful of counts. This chain joins TRBV5-5 and TRBJ2-2, with unresolved D. The CDR3 contains 14 residues. The germline CDR1 and CDR2 sequences are SGHKS and YYEKEE (reference sequence). The V end lost 6 bases, the J end lost 4 bases, and 13 bases lay between the germline ends. The CDR3 reads CASTPLGSTGELFF. The CDR3 DNA follows: TGTGCCAGCACCCCTCTGGGCAGCACCGGGGAGCTGTTTTTT.

In DNA form, the CDR3 reads TGTGCCAGCAGTGCGAACCCCGCAGGGGGCATTGAAAAACTGTTTTTT. It translates to CASSANPAGGIEKLFF. This chain connects TRBV6-1 to TRBJ1-4, with 8 bases lining up with TRBD1. Germline V gene data show CDR1 as MNHNS and CDR2 as SASEGT. J was trimmed by 7 bases and V by 4 bases; bases with no gene match: 11. The CDR3 runs to 16 residues.

CDR3 protein: CASSLWGRDQPQHF. CDR3 bases: TGTGCCAGCAGCTTATGGGGGCGCGATCAGCCCCAGCATTTT. The chain combines TRBV7-2 with TRBJ1-5; D is perhaps TRBD1 (6 bases). Trimming removed 2 bases at V and 5 bases at J, with 10 bases between. Per the germline V gene, CDR1 is SGHTA and CDR2 is FQGNSA. The CDR3 has 14 amino acids.

The chain joins TRBV28 to TRBJ1-2; TRBD1 matches 8 bases. V dropped 3 bases and J dropped 6; count of bases not matched to a gene: 3. CDR3 length: 13 residues. Germline CDR1 and CDR2: MDHEN and SYDVKM. CDR3 sequence reads: CASSLQGAHGYTF. In nucleotides, the CDR3 is TGTGCCAGCAGTTTGCAGGGGGCACATGGCTACACCTTC.

The chain has TRBV5-1 and TRBJ2-4, with 9 bases lining up with TRBD1. Trimming cost V 2 bases and J 1 base; bases outside gene matches: 10. Germline CDR1 SGHRS, CDR2 YFSETQ. This CDR3 spans 18 amino acids. The CDR3 region is CASSLEQGAAVAKNIQYF. CDR3 bases: TGCGCCAGCAGCTTAGAACAGGGGGCGGCCGTGGCCAAAAACATTCAGTACTTC.

This chain uses TRBV19 with TRBJ1-2; D not certain. Germline lookup yields CDR1 LNHDA and CDR2 SQIVND (reference sequence). CDR3 length: 16 amino acids. Deletions cut 4 bases from V and 5 bases from J, with 20 bases between. The CDR3 DNA follows: TGTGCCAGTAGTACCACCGGGAGAGAAATTTGGTATGGCTACACCTTC. This encodes CASSTTGREIWYGYTF.

The chain is built from TRBV7-2 and TRBJ2-7; 7 nucleotides line up with TRBD1. This CDR3 contains 16 residues. V dropped 1 base and J dropped 4; count of bases not matched to a gene: 10. Germline V gene lookup returns CDR1 SGHTA and CDR2 FQGNSA. In DNA form, the CDR3 reads TGTGCCAGCAGCTTAGGCGTAGGGGACAGACGATACGAGCAGTACTTC. It is translated as CASSLGVGDRRYEQYF.

The J gene is TRBJ1-1, the V gene TRBV7-8; 7 bases agree with TRBD1. The germline CDR1 and CDR2 sequences are SGHVS and FQNEAQ. The CDR3 covers 13 residues. Trimming removed 1 base from V and 5 bases from J; junction bases left unmatched: 1. CDR3 nucleotide sequence: TGTGCCAGCAGCTTAGACAGGGGAACTGAAGCTTTCTTT. Its translation is CASSLDRGTEAFF.

This clone was observed a single time. One end of the junction is discordant with germline, which a read error may explain. V gene TRBV4-2 combines with J gene TRBJ2-1, with 11 bases identical to TRBD2. The germline V gene has CDR1 LGHNA and CDR2 YNFKEQ. This CDR3 comprises 17 residues. CDR3 sequence (DNA): TGTGCCGGCAGCCAAGATGGGAATAGCGGGGGGGCCGGTGAGCAGTTCTTC. Translating gives CAGSQDGNSGGAGEQFF.

The chain links TRBV11-2 to TRBJ2-2, with 15 positions matching TRBD2. Germline loops: CDR1 SGHAT, CDR2 FQNNGV. Germline trimming cut 4 bases from V and 2 bases from J; bases unmatched to any gene: 5. The CDR3 has 18 amino acids. The CDR3 region has the DNA TGTGCCAGCAGCTCTGGGACTAGCGGGAGGATTAACACCGGGGAGCTGTTTTTT. It codes for CASSSGTSGRINTGELFF.

V gene TRBV20-1 combines with J gene TRBJ1-2; unclear D gene. The germline gives CDR1 DFQATT, CDR2 SNEGSKA (reference sequence). CDR3 length equals 11 residues. CDR3 residues: CSGAIDYGYTF. As DNA, the CDR3 is TGCAGCGGAGCGATTGACTATGGCTACACCTTC.

The chain joins TRBV19 to TRBJ1-2; tentative D call: TRBD1 (6 bases). The CDR3 has 15 residues. Germline values: CDR1 LNHDA, CDR2 SQIVND (reference sequence). V lost 6 bases and J 3 bases, leaving 17 bases between the germline ends. CDR3 nucleotide sequence: TGTGCCAGTAGGGAAAGGGACATTCTTGACTATGGCTACACCTTC. The encoded protein is CASRERDILDYGYTF. Full variable domain (rest looked up from reference TRBV19 and TRBJ1-2): DGGITQSPKYLFRKEGQNVTLSCEQNLNHDAMYWYRQDPGQGLRLIYYSQIVNDFQKGDIAEGYSVSREKKESFPLTVTSAQKNPTAFYLCASRERDILDYGYTFGSGTRLTVV.

The V and J genes are TRBV18 and TRBJ2-1, with a weak D call TRBD2 (5 bases). Trimming took 3 bases from V and 8 from J, leaving 11 bases between them. From germline, CDR1 is KGHSH and CDR2 LQKENI. The CDR3 loop spans 13 amino acids. The DNA for the CDR3 is TGTGCCAGCTCACCCCCGGGGTTGGATGAGCAGTTCTTC. This codes for CASSPPGLDEQFF.

The chain links TRBV27 to TRBJ2-3; TRBD2 aligns across 10 bases. J was trimmed by 4 bases and V by 4 bases; bases with no gene match: 11. Per the germline V gene, CDR1 is MNHEY and CDR2 is SMNVEV (reference sequence). CDR3 length: 17 amino acids. CDR3 in DNA: TGTGCCAGCAGTTACCGCAGCGGGAGGGCCTTTCCAGATACGCAGTATTTT. Translation gives CASSYRSGRAFPDTQYF.

This chain links TRBV6-6 with TRBJ1-1; D might be TRBD1 (6 bases). The CDR3 is made up of 14 amino acids. Trimming stripped 2 bases from V and 1 base from J, with 8 bases between. Germline values: CDR1 MNHNY, CDR2 SVGAGI (reference sequence). The CDR3 nucleotides read TGTGCCAGCAGTTACGGACAGTCGAACACTGAAGCTTTCTTT. Translated, it gives CASSYGQSNTEAFF.